This T cell receptor (beta chain) originates from a study of T-cell memory formation after mild COVID-19. CDR3 length: 15 amino acids. The germline V and J ends were trimmed by 6 bases and 0 bases, with 14 bases remaining between them. In germline, CDR1 is SGHNT, CDR2 YENEEA. TCRdb reprocessed the 5' RACE reads with MiXCR, giving one entry per CDR3 protein. The sample yields about 150,000 distinct CDR3 sequences, 15% to 20% seen once. The chain combines TRBV11-3 with TRBJ1-1; D perhaps matches TRBD1 (6 bases). The receptor's source is an adult woman who had mild COVID-19 (a few samples of this study predate the infection). Cell type and time point are not known. Sequencing used PBMCs or a T cell subset sorted from them (not recorded which). The chain's CDR3 is CASRWERGMNTEAFF. CDR3 sequence (DNA): TGTGCCAGCAGATGGGAGAGGGGGATGAACACTGAAGCTTTCTTT.